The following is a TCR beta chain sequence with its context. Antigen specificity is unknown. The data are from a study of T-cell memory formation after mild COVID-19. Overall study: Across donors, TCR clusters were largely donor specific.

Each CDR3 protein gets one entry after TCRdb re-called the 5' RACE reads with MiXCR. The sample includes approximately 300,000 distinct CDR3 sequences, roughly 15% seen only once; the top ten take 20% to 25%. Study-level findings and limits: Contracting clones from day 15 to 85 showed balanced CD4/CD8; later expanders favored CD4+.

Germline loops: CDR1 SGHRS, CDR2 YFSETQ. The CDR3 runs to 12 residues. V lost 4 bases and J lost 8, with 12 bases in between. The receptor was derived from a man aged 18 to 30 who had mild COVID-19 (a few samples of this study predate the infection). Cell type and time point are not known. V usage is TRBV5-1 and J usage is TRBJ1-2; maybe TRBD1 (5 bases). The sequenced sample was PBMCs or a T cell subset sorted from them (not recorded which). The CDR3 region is CASSPSGIGYTF. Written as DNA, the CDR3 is TGCGCCAGCAGCCCGTCAGGGATAGGCTACACCTTC. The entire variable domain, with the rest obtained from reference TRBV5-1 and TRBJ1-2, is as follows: KAGVTQTPRYLIKTRGQQVTLSCSPISGHRSVSWYQQTPGQGLQFLFEYFSETQRNKGNFPGRFSGRQFSNSRSEMNVSTLELGDSALYLCASSPSGIGYTFGSGTRLTVV.